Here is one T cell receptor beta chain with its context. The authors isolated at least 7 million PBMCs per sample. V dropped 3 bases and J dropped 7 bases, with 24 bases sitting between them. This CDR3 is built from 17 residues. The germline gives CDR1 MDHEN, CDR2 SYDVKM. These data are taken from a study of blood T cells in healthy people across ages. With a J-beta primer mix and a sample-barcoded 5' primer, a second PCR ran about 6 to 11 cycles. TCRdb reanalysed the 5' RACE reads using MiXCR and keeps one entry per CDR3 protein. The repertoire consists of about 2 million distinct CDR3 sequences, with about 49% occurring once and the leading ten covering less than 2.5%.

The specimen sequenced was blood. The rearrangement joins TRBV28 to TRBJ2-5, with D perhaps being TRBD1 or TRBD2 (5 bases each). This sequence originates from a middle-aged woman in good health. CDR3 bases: TGTGCCAGCAGTTTTATAACGGATGGGGGAATTTTAGGGACCCAGTACTTC. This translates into CASSFITDGGILGTQYF.